The rows below give T cell receptor beta chains drawn from one sample of a study of beta chain features in type 1 diabetes. The assay was immunoSEQ multiplex PCR, and TCRdb's table has in-frame clones only and misses some. The sample lists roughly 340,000 clones; approximately 12% were seen once. The sample comprised naive CD4+ T cells from blood. These receptors all come from a woman aged 18 to 35 with type 1 diabetes. CDR3s include the opening cysteine and the closing phenylalanine or tryptophan. The order of the fields is V gene, J gene, D gene, clone size, CDR3 DNA, CDR3 protein. A D gene is named only where the DNA matches it firmly. Expanded clones are given a class, and other clones once, few, many or no size at all.

v_call: TRBV7-2; j_call: TRBJ2-1; d_call: TRBD2; clone_size: few; cdr3_nt: TGTGCCAGCAGCTTTATGTCCCAGCGGGGCGGTAATGAGCAGTTCTTC; cdr3_aa: CASSFMSQRGGNEQFF
v_call: TRBV30; j_call: TRBJ1-4; d_call: .; clone_size: .; cdr3_nt: TGTGCCTGGAGTAGGCAGGGCGGTGAAAAACTGTTTTTT; cdr3_aa: CAWSRQGGEKLFF
v_call: TRBV30; j_call: TRBJ2-1; d_call: TRBD2; clone_size: .; cdr3_nt: TGTGCCTGGAGGGCGGGACTATTCAACAATGAGCAGTTCTTC; cdr3_aa: CAWRAGLFNNEQFF
v_call: TRBV9; j_call: TRBJ2-5; d_call: TRBD1; clone_size: .; cdr3_nt: TGTGCCAGCACCGCATCCGGGACAGGTCACGAGACCCAGTACTTC; cdr3_aa: CASTASGTGHETQYF
v_call: TRBV7-9; j_call: TRBJ1-2; d_call: TRBD1; clone_size: few; cdr3_nt: TGTGCCAGCAGCCCGACAGGGGGGGTTCGTGGCTACACCTTC; cdr3_aa: CASSPTGGVRGYTF
v_call: TRBV25-1; j_call: TRBJ1-1; d_call: .; clone_size: few; cdr3_nt: TGTGCCAGCAGTGGACATGACGGACTCCCCACGGCTTTCTTT; cdr3_aa: CASSGHDGLPTAFF
v_call: TRBV7-6; j_call: TRBJ2-1; d_call: TRBD1; clone_size: .; cdr3_nt: TGTGCCAGCAGCTTAGGGGACAGGGTTGGTGAGCAGTTCTTC; cdr3_aa: CASSLGDRVGEQFF
v_call: TRBV5-1; j_call: TRBJ2-5; d_call: TRBD1; clone_size: few; cdr3_nt: TGCGCCAGCAGCTTGGAAGGAAGGGGGCGAGAGACCCAGTACTTC; cdr3_aa: CASSLEGRGRETQYF
v_call: TRBV5-1; j_call: TRBJ2-3; d_call: TRBD2; clone_size: few; cdr3_nt: TGCGCCAGCAGCTTCGAGGGCGGGAGGGTCACAGATACGCAGTATTTT; cdr3_aa: CASSFEGGRVTDTQYF
v_call: TRBV5-1; j_call: TRBJ2-7; d_call: .; clone_size: .; cdr3_nt: TGCGCCAGCAGCTCGGACCGAGGGGGCTACGAGCAGTACTTC; cdr3_aa: CASSSDRGGYEQYF
v_call: TRBV7-2; j_call: TRBJ2-7; d_call: TRBD2; clone_size: few; cdr3_nt: TGTGCCAGCAGCTTGACTAGCGGGAGCTCCTACGAGCAGTACTTC; cdr3_aa: CASSLTSGSSYEQYF
v_call: TRBV15; j_call: TRBJ2-1; d_call: .; clone_size: few; cdr3_nt: TGTGCCACCAGCGCTTGGGCACAGCTCGACAATGAGCAGTTCTTC; cdr3_aa: CATSAWAQLDNEQFF
v_call: TRBV14; j_call: TRBJ2-2; d_call: .; clone_size: few; cdr3_nt: TGTGCCAGCAGCCAAGATATAGTCGCTACCGGCACCGGGGAGCTGTTTTTT; cdr3_aa: CASSQDIVATGTGELFF
v_call: TRBV9; j_call: TRBJ1-5; d_call: .; clone_size: .; cdr3_nt: TGTGCCAGCAGCGTAGGGGTAGGAGGGGCGGGGCAGCCCCAGCATTTT; cdr3_aa: CASSVGVGGAGQPQHF
v_call: TRBV5-1; j_call: TRBJ2-7; d_call: TRBD1; clone_size: .; cdr3_nt: TGCGCCAGCAGGTCCGGGACAGGGGCCAACGAGCAGTACTTC; cdr3_aa: CASRSGTGANEQYF
v_call: TRBV10-3; j_call: TRBJ2-4; d_call: TRBD2; clone_size: .; cdr3_nt: TGTGCCATCAGTGACCCGGGAGGGGCCAAAAACATTCAGTACTTC; cdr3_aa: CAISDPGGAKNIQYF
v_call: TRBV30; j_call: TRBJ2-3; d_call: TRBD2; clone_size: few; cdr3_nt: TGTGCCTGGAGTGTAGGGGCTAGCGGGAGCGCCGCAGATACGCAGTATTTT; cdr3_aa: CAWSVGASGSAADTQYF
v_call: TRBV30; j_call: TRBJ2-7; d_call: TRBD2; clone_size: .; cdr3_nt: TGTGCCTGGAGTGAGACTAGCGGTCCCTACGAGCAGTACTTC; cdr3_aa: CAWSETSGPYEQYF
v_call: TRBV9; j_call: TRBJ2-1; d_call: TRBD2; clone_size: .; cdr3_nt: TGTGCCAGCAGCGGGCTAGCGGGGGGGCGCAATGAGCAGTTCTTC; cdr3_aa: CASSGLAGGRNEQFF
v_call: TRBV5-1; j_call: TRBJ2-7; d_call: TRBD1; clone_size: .; cdr3_nt: TGCGCCAGCAGCTCGTCGGGACAGGGGGCCTACGAGCAGTACTTC; cdr3_aa: CASSSSGQGAYEQYF
v_call: TRBV21-1; j_call: TRBJ2-3; d_call: .; clone_size: few; cdr3_nt: TGTGCCAGCAGCAACAAAGATACGCAGTATTTT; cdr3_aa: CASSNKDTQYF
v_call: TRBV4-3; j_call: TRBJ1-5; d_call: TRBD1; clone_size: .; cdr3_nt: TGCGCCAGCAGCCAGTACACAGGGGCCCAGCCCCAGCATTTT; cdr3_aa: CASSQYTGAQPQHF
v_call: TRBV28; j_call: TRBJ2-7; d_call: TRBD1; clone_size: .; cdr3_nt: TGTGCCAGCAGGCCGACAGGGGGCCCCTACGAGCAGTACTTC; cdr3_aa: CASRPTGGPYEQYF
v_call: TRBV4-1; j_call: TRBJ2-1; d_call: TRBD2; clone_size: .; cdr3_nt: TGCGCCAGCAGCCAACTAGCGGCTTTCGGAAATGAGCAGTTCTTC; cdr3_aa: CASSQLAAFGNEQFF
v_call: TRBV19; j_call: TRBJ2-1; d_call: .; clone_size: few; cdr3_nt: TGTGCCAGTACCCCTAACAGCCCCTACAATGAGCAGTTCTTC; cdr3_aa: CASTPNSPYNEQFF
v_call: TRBV18; j_call: TRBJ2-7; d_call: TRBD1; clone_size: few; cdr3_nt: TGTGCCAGCTCACCAAGGGACAGTGCCTACGAGCAGTACTTC; cdr3_aa: CASSPRDSAYEQYF
v_call: TRBV6-5; j_call: TRBJ1-2; d_call: .; clone_size: few; cdr3_nt: TGTGCCAGCAGTTCCCAAGAGGGAGCAGTCTATGGCTACACCTTC; cdr3_aa: CASSSQEGAVYGYTF
v_call: TRBV7-9; j_call: TRBJ2-5; d_call: TRBD2; clone_size: .; cdr3_nt: TGTGCCAGCAGCCCCTCCTTAGCGGGGGCCGAGACCCAGTACTTC; cdr3_aa: CASSPSLAGAETQYF
v_call: TRBV4-3; j_call: TRBJ2-7; d_call: TRBD1; clone_size: few; cdr3_nt: TGCGCCAGCAGCTCTCGGGCCGGGACAGGCTCCTACGAGCAGTACTTC; cdr3_aa: CASSSRAGTGSYEQYF
v_call: TRBV5-6; j_call: TRBJ1-1; d_call: .; clone_size: few; cdr3_nt: TGTGCCAGCAGCTCATCAGGGAGGACTGAAGCTTTCTTT; cdr3_aa: CASSSSGRTEAFF
v_call: TRBV5-1; j_call: TRBJ2-7; d_call: TRBD2; clone_size: .; cdr3_nt: TGCGCCAGCAGCTTGGGGGGGACTAGCAACGAGCAGTACTTC; cdr3_aa: CASSLGGTSNEQYF
v_call: TRBV9; j_call: TRBJ2-1; d_call: .; clone_size: few; cdr3_nt: TGTGCCAGCAGTTCCCGCTGGGATGTGGGGGGCTACAATGAGCAGTTCTTC; cdr3_aa: CASSSRWDVGGYNEQFF
v_call: TRBV28; j_call: TRBJ2-1; d_call: TRBD2; clone_size: few; cdr3_nt: TGTGCCAGCAGTCTAGGGGCTAGCGGGTCCTACAATGAGCAGTTCTTC; cdr3_aa: CASSLGASGSYNEQFF
v_call: TRBV4-2; j_call: TRBJ2-7; d_call: .; clone_size: .; cdr3_nt: TGTGCCAGCAGCTTTACGGTAGCGCCTACCTACGAGCAGTACTTC; cdr3_aa: CASSFTVAPTYEQYF
v_call: TRBV30; j_call: TRBJ2-2; d_call: TRBD2; clone_size: .; cdr3_nt: TGTGCCTGGAGGGGAGGGCGGTCGAACACCGGGGAGCTGTTTTTT; cdr3_aa: CAWRGGRSNTGELFF
v_call: TRBV5-1; j_call: TRBJ1-1; d_call: TRBD1; clone_size: .; cdr3_nt: TGCGCCAGCAGCTTCCGACAGGGTGGCACTGAAGCTTTCTTT; cdr3_aa: CASSFRQGGTEAFF
v_call: TRBV6-5; j_call: TRBJ1-5; d_call: .; clone_size: .; cdr3_nt: TGTGCCAGCAGTTACTCGGGACAAAGCAATCAGCCCCAGCATTTT; cdr3_aa: CASSYSGQSNQPQHF
v_call: TRBV28; j_call: TRBJ2-7; d_call: TRBD1; clone_size: few; cdr3_nt: TGTGCCAGCATTACGTTGGGGACAGGGGTTTACGAGCAGTACTTC; cdr3_aa: CASITLGTGVYEQYF
v_call: TRBV28; j_call: TRBJ1-5; d_call: TRBD1; clone_size: .; cdr3_nt: TGTGCCAGCATAGGTATGGGACAGGGTGTGTATCAGCCCCAGCATTTT; cdr3_aa: CASIGMGQGVYQPQHF
v_call: TRBV2; j_call: TRBJ1-2; d_call: TRBD1; clone_size: .; cdr3_nt: TGTGCCAGCAGTGAAATCCAGGGGGTCCCCTATGGCTACACCTTC; cdr3_aa: CASSEIQGVPYGYTF
v_call: TRBV5-4; j_call: TRBJ1-1; d_call: .; clone_size: .; cdr3_nt: TGTGCCAGCAGCTTGTCGTTAAACACTGAAGCTTTCTTT; cdr3_aa: CASSLSLNTEAFF
v_call: TRBV30; j_call: TRBJ2-7; d_call: .; clone_size: few; cdr3_nt: TGTGCCTGGAGTCACGGGACTGCAACCTACGAGCAGTACTTC; cdr3_aa: CAWSHGTATYEQYF
v_call: TRBV9; j_call: TRBJ2-1; d_call: .; clone_size: few; cdr3_nt: TGTGCCAGCAGCGGAAGATATCTAGTGGGTGAGCAGTTCTTC; cdr3_aa: CASSGRYLVGEQFF
v_call: TRBV4-3; j_call: TRBJ2-2; d_call: .; clone_size: .; cdr3_nt: TGCGCCAGCAGCTACGGGGTCGCGAACACCGGGGAGCTGTTTTTT; cdr3_aa: CASSYGVANTGELFF
v_call: TRBV30; j_call: TRBJ2-1; d_call: TRBD2; clone_size: .; cdr3_nt: TGTGCCTGGAAGGGTCTAGCGGCTTACAATGAGCAGTTCTTC; cdr3_aa: CAWKGLAAYNEQFF